This passage covers 13 T cell receptor beta chains from one sample sequenced in a study of Ad26.COV2.S vaccination and SARS-CoV-2 variants. This sample's treatment: some 20 received Ad26.COV2.S at low or high dose, single or two shots; roughly 5 received placebo; per-sample allocation not given. Samples were taken on day 63 after the first vaccine or placebo injection. Sequencing used immunoSEQ multiplex PCR; TCRdb keeps in-frame clones, though not all of them. The table lists some 250,000 clones, roughly 90% of them singletons. The input for sequencing was peripheral blood, taken in a trial of Ad26.COV2.S vaccine versus placebo. Receptor source: a person between 18 and 65 years old who received the Ad26.COV2.S COVID-19 vaccine or a placebo.

The rearrangement links TRBV7-2 to TRBJ2-3; D might be TRBD1 or TRBD2, each matching 6 bases. The V end was cut by 5 bases, the J end by 0 bases, with 15 bases between. The germline V gene has CDR1 SGHTA and CDR2 FQGNSA. CDR3 length: 16 amino acids. In DNA form, the CDR3 reads TGTGCCAGCAGCCGCCTTGGGGGGCTGAGCACAGATACGCAGTATTTT. Amino acid sequence: CASSRLGGLSTDTQYF.

The chain combines TRBV29-1 with TRBJ1-5; D unclear. V shed 0 bases and J shed 9 bases, with 9 bases lying between them. Germline V gene sequence: CDR1 SQVTM, CDR2 ANQGSEA. The CDR3 totals 12 residues. CDR3 in DNA: TGCAGCGTTGAAGATGGTCCAGGGCCCCAGCATTTT. Translating gives CSVEDGPGPQHF.

The rearrangement links TRBV28 to TRBJ1-1, with D unclear. The CDR3 is 14 residues long. Trimming stripped 3 bases from V and 6 bases from J, with 14 bases between. The germline gives CDR1 MDHEN, CDR2 SYDVKM. The CDR3 DNA sequence: TGTGCCAGCAGTTTGATGCTGCCGGGAGCTGAAGCTTTCTTT. Encoded protein: CASSLMLPGAEAFF.

This clone was seen only once. The chain is built from TRBV7-6 and TRBJ2-5; D perhaps matches TRBD2 (5 bases). CDR1 and CDR2 from the germline V gene are SGHVS and FNYEAQ. CDR3 length: 15 amino acids. Deletions cut 1 base from V and 1 base from J, with 10 bases between. In DNA form, the CDR3 reads TGTGCCAGCAGCTTAGGCGAGGGTGGCCAAGAGACCCAGTACTTC. This sequence encodes CASSLGEGGQETQYF.

CDR3 amino acids: CASSQAESGGSYNEQFF. CDR3 DNA sequence: TGCGCCAGCAGCCAGGCCGAATCTGGGGGGTCCTACAATGAGCAGTTCTTC. The genes are TRBV4-1 and TRBJ2-1; D possibly corresponds to TRBD2 (6 bases). The germline CDR1 and CDR2 sequences are MGHRA and YSYEKL. CDR3 length: 17 amino acids. Trimming left V 3 bases short and J 1 base short, with 16 bases between.

This chain links TRBV19 with TRBJ2-7, with D perhaps matching TRBD2 (6 bases). Between the trimmed V and J ends, which lost 5 bases and 3 bases, there was a span of 23 bases. This CDR3 has 17 amino acids. CDR1 and CDR2 from the germline V gene are LNHDA and SQIVND (reference sequence). CDR3 DNA sequence: TGTGCCAGTAGTGTCGTTTACCCCATGGGACTGAACTACGAGCAGTACTTC. Its protein is CASSVVYPMGLNYEQYF.

This clone was seen once. The chain carries TRBV5-4 and TRBJ2-7, with 7 positions matching TRBD1. Germline loops: CDR1 SGHNT, CDR2 YYREEE (reference sequence). The CDR3 consists of 13 residues. Trimming took 4 bases from V and 5 from J; bases not matched to a gene: 6. CDR3 residues: CASSLDRVDEQYF. The CDR3 DNA is TGTGCCAGCAGCCTCGACAGGGTGGACGAGCAGTACTTC.

The chain employs TRBV7-2 and TRBJ1-1, with unresolved D. V was trimmed by 8 bases and J by 0 bases, leaving 10 bases between them. Germline V gene lookup returns CDR1 SGHTA and CDR2 FQGNSA. CDR3 length equals 13 residues. Written as DNA, the CDR3 is TGTGCCAGCGGAGCCTTCTTGAACACTGAAGCTTTCTTT. Its protein product is CASGAFLNTEAFF.

This clone was picked up a small number of times. The chain combines TRBV30 with TRBJ1-3, with D perhaps matching TRBD1 (5 bases). Deletions cut 7 bases from V and 4 bases from J, with 23 bases between. The germline V gene has CDR1 GTSNPN and CDR2 SVGIG (reference sequence). This CDR3 has 16 amino acids. The CDR3 reads CALARLGVRGGNTIYF. The CDR3 nucleotides are TGTGCCTTAGCGCGTTTGGGGGTTCGAGGAGGAAACACCATATATTTT.

The chain is built from TRBV4-1 and TRBJ1-1; D is possibly TRBD1 (5 bases). The CDR3 is 14 amino acids. With 1 base removed from V and 4 bases from J, the gap between germline ends came to 10 bases. Germline V lookup: CDR1 MGHRA, CDR2 YSYEKL. DNA of the CDR3: TGCGCCAGCAGCCAAGTGTCAGGGAGCACTGAAGCTTTCTTT. As protein: CASSQVSGSTEAFF.

This chain links TRBV12-3 or TRBV12-4 with TRBJ2-7, with a possible D match to TRBD1 (5 bases). This CDR3 region has 13 residues. Deletions cut 5 bases from V and 3 bases from J, with 11 bases between. This chain's CDR3 is CASSRTPGYEQYF. CDR3 DNA sequence: TGTGCCAGCAGTCGGACACCGGGCTACGAGCAGTACTTC.

This clone was recorded only once. V usage is TRBV7-8 and J usage is TRBJ2-7, with TRBD1 matching 10 bases. Germline V gene sequence: CDR1 SGHVS, CDR2 FQNEAQ. V shed 5 bases and J 4 bases; nucleotides not matched to a gene: 11. This CDR3 has 16 amino acids. This CDR3 reads CASSRVGDRGLYEQYF. CDR3 in DNA: TGTGCCAGCAGCAGGGTGGGGGACAGGGGATTATACGAGCAGTACTTC. Using reference TRBV7-8 and TRBJ2-7 for the parts outside the CDR3, the full variable domain is GAGVSQSPRYKVAKRGQDVALRCDPISGHVSLFWYQQALGQGPEFLTYFQNEAQLDKSGLPSDRFFAERPEGSVSTLKIQRTQQEDSAVYLCASSRVGDRGLYEQYFGPGTRLTVT.

This chain joins TRBV6-5 and TRBJ2-7; TRBD1 is a possible D gene (6 bases). The CDR3 runs to 12 residues. Germline V gene data show CDR1 as MNHEY and CDR2 as SVGAGI. The ends were cut back, 7 bases at V and 1 base at J, with 8 bases in the middle. CDR3 in amino acids: CASNRASYEQYF. For the CDR3, the DNA is TGTGCCAGCAACAGGGCTTCCTACGAGCAGTACTTC.